This TCR beta chain was captured in a study of T cells in Graves' hyperthyroidism and ophthalmopathy. There were TCR beta CDR3 regions amplified from RNA transcripts. First-round RT-PCR of the TCR CDR3 relied on the HTBI primer set. TCRdb analysed the multiplex PCR reads with MiXCR anew, one entry per CDR3 protein. Among about 580,000 distinct CDR3 sequences, about 14% were seen once, and the ten largest hold more than 5%. CDR3 size: 13 residues. V lost 6 bases and J lost 5, with 16 bases in between. Germline CDR1 is DFQATT and CDR2 is SNEGSKA (reference sequence). This clonotype was seen at least ten times. Its antigen remains unknown. Study-level findings and limits: The majority of expanded thyroid clonotypes above 0.001 also appeared in blood.

Uncontrolled infection, other autoimmune disease, pregnancy or lactation disqualified patients from enrolment. The source is a woman aged 25 to 39 with Graves' hyperthyroidism that later progressed to Graves' ophthalmopathy. The specimen was blood. V and J are TRBV20-1 and TRBJ2-5, with D hard to call. CDR3 residues: CSATTGILETQYF. The CDR3 DNA is TGCAGTGCAACGACTGGAATTCTCGAGACCCAGTACTTC.